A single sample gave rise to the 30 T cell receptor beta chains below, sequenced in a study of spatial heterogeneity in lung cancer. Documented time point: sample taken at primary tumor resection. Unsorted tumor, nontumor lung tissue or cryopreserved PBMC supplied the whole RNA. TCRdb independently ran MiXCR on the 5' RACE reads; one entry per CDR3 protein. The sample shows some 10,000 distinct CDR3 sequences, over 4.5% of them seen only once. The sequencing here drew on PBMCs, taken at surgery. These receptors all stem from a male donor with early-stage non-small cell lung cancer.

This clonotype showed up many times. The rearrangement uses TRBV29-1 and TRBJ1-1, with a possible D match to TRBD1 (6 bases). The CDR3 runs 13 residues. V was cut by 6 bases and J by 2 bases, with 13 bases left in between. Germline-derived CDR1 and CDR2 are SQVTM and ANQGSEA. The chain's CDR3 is CSVEPGHNTEAFF. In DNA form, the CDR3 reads TGCAGCGTGGAACCGGGACACAACACTGAAGCTTTCTTT. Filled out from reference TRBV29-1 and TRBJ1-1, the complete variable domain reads SAVISQKPSRDICQRGTSLTIQCQVDSQVTMMFWYRQQPGQSLTLIATANQGSEATYESGFVIDKFPISRPNLTFSTLTVSNMSPEDSSIYLCSVEPGHNTEAFFGQGTRLTVV.

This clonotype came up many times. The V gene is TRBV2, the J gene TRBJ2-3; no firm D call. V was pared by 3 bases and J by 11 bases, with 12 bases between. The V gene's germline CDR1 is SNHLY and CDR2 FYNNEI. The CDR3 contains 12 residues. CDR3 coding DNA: TGTGCCAGCAGTGAGGTCTCCGAGTGGCAGTATTTT. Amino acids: CASSEVSEWQYF.

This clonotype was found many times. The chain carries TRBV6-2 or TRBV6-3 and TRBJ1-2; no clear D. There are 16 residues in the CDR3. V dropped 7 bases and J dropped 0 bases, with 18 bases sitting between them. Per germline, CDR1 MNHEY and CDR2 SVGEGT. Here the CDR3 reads CASTIPGSTPNYGYTF. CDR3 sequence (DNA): TGTGCCAGCACGATACCTGGGAGTACACCTAACTATGGCTACACCTTC.

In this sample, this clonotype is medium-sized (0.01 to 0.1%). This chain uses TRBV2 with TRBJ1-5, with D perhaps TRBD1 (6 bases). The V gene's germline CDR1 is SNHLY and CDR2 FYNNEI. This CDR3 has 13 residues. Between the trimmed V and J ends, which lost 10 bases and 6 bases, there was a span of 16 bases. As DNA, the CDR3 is TGTGCCACGACGGGACAAGAGTTTCAGCCCCAGCATTTT. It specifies CATTGQEFQPQHF.

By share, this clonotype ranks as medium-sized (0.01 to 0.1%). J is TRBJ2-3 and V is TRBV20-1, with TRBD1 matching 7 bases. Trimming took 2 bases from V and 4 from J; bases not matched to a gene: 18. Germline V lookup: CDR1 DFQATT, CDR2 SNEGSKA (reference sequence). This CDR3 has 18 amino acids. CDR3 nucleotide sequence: TGCAGTGCTAGATATCCGACAGGGCCTCAGCGAGGGGCAGATACGCAGTATTTT. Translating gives CSARYPTGPQRGADTQYF.

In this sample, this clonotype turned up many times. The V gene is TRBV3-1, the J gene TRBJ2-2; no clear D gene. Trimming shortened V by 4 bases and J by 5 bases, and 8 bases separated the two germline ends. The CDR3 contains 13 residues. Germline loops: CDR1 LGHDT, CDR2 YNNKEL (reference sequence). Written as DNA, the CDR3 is TGTGCCAGCAGCCCCCTGGGAACCGGGGAGCTGTTTTTT. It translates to CASSPLGTGELFF.

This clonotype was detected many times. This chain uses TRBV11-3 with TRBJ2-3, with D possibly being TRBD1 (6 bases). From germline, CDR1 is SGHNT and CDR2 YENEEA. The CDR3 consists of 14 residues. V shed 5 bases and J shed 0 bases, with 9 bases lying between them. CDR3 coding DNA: TGTGCCAGCAGCCCCGGACAGAGCACAGATACGCAGTATTTT. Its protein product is CASSPGQSTDTQYF.

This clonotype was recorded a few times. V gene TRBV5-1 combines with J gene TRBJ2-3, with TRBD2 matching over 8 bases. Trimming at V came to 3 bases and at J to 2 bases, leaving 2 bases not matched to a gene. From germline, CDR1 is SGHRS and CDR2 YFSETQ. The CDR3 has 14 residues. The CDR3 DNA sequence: TGCGCCAGCAGCTCACTAGCGGACACAGATACGCAGTATTTT. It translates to CASSSLADTDTQYF.

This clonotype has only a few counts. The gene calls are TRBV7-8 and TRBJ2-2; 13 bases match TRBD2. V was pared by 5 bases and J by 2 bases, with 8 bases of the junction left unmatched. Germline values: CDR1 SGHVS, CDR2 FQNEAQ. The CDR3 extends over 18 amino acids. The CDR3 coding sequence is TGTGCCAGCAGCCCGACCCGACTAGCGGGGGGCAACACCGGGGAGCTGTTTTTT. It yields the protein CASSPTRLAGGNTGELFF.

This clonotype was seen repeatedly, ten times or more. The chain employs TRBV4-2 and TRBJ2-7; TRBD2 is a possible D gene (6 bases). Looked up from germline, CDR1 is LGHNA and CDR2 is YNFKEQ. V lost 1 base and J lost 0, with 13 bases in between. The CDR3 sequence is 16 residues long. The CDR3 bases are TGTGCCAGCAGCCAAGGTGGCCGGGGACTCTCCTACGAGCAGTACTTC. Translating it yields CASSQGGRGLSYEQYF.

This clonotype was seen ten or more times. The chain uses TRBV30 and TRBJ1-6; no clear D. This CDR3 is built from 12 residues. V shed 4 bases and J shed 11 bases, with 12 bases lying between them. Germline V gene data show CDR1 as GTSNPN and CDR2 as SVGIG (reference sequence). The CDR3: CAWTDSSAPLHF. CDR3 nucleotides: TGTGCCTGGACCGACTCGTCCGCACCCCTCCACTTT.

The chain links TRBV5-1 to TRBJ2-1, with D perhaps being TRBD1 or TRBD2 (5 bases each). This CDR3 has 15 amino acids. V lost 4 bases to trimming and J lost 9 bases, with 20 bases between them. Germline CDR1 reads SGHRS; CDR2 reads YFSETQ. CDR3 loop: CASSPATAPEGEQFF. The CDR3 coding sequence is TGCGCCAGCAGCCCAGCGACAGCTCCTGAGGGTGAGCAGTTCTTC.

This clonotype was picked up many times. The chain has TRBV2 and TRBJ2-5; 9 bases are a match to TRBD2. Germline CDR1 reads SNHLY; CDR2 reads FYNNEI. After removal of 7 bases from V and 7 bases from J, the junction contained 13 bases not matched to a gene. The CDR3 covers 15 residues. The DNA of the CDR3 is TGTGCCAGCACCCCCAGGGGGACTAGCACCTCGACCCAGTACTTC. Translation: CASTPRGTSTSTQYF.

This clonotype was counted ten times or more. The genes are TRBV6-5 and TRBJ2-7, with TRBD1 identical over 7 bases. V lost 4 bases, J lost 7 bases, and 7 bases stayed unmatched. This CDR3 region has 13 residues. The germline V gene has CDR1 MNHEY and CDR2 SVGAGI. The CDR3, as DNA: TGTGCCAGCAGTTCGGGACAGCTTGGGGAGCAGTACTTC. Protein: CASSSGQLGEQYF.

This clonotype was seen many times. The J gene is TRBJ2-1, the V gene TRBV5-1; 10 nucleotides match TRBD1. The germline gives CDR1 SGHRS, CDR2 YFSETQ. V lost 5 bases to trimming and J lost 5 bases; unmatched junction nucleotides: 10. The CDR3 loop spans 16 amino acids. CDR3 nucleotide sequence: TGCGCCAGCAGTCCTCCCGGGACAGGGGTCGACAATGAGCAGTTCTTC. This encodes CASSPPGTGVDNEQFF.

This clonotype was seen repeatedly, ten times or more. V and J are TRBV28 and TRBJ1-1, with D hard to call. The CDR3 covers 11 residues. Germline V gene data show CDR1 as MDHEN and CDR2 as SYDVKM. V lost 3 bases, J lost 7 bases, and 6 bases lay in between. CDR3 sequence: CASSLGIEAFF. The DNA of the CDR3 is TGTGCCAGCAGTTTGGGGATTGAAGCTTTCTTT.

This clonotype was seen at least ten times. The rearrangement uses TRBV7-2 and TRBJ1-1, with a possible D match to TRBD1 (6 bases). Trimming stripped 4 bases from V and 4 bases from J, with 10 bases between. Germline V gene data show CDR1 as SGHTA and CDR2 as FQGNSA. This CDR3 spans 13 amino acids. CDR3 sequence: CASSWGARTEAFF. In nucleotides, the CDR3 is TGTGCCAGCAGCTGGGGGGCCCGCACTGAAGCTTTCTTT.

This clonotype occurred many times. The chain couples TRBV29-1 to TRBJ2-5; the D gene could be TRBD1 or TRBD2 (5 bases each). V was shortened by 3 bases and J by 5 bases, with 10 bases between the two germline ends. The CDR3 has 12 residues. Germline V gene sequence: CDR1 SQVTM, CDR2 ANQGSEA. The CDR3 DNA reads TGCAGCGTTGATAGGGGAGTCGAGACCCAGTACTTC. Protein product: CSVDRGVETQYF.

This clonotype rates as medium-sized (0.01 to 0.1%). CDR3 sequence (DNA): TGCAGCGGGGCGAGCGCCCAGGGGGGTGAGCAGTTCTTC. It yields the protein CSGASAQGGEQFF. The J gene is TRBJ2-1, the V gene TRBV29-1, with D possibly matching TRBD1 (7 bases). The CDR3 is 13 residues long. Germline V gives CDR1 SQVTM, CDR2 ANQGSEA. Trimming removed 7 bases at V and 9 bases at J, with 19 bases between.

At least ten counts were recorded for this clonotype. The CDR3 region is CASRRTGRTNYGYTF. The CDR3 DNA follows: TGTGCCAGCAGGCGGACCGGACGGACCAACTATGGCTACACCTTC. The chain uses TRBV7-9 and TRBJ1-2; the D is unclear. CDR1 is SEHNR and CDR2 is FQNEAQ in the germline V gene (reference sequence). CDR3 length: 15 residues. The V gene lost 6 bases and the J gene lost 2 bases, with 16 bases spanning the gap.

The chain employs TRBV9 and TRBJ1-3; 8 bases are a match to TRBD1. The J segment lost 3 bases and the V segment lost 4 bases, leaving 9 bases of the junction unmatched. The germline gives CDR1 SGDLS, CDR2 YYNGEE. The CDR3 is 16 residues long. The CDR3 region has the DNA TGTGCCAGCAGCCCAGGGACAGGCGTATATGGAAACACCATATATTTT. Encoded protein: CASSPGTGVYGNTIYF.

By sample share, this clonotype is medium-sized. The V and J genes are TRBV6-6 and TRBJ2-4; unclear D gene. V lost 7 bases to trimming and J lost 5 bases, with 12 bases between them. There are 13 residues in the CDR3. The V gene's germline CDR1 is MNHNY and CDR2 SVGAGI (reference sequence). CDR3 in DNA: TGTGCCAGCACCATCGGACCTCAAAACATTCAGTACTTC. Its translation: CASTIGPQNIQYF.

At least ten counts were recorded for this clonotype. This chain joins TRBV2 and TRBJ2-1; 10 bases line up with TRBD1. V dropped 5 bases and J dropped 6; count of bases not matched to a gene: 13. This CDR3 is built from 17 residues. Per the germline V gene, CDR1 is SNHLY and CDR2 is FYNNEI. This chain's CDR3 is CASSQSYSGTGVNEQFF. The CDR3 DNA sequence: TGTGCCAGCAGTCAATCCTATTCCGGGACAGGGGTCAATGAGCAGTTCTTC.

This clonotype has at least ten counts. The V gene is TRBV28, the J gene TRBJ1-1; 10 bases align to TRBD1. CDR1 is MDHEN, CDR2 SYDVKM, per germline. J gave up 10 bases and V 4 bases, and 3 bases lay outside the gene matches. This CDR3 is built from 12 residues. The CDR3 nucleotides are TGTGCCAGCAGTTCCGGGACAGGGGCAGCTTTCTTT. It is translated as CASSSGTGAAFF.

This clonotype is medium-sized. The CDR3 loop is CASSLPGGPRNEQFF. As DNA, the CDR3 is TGCGCCAGCAGCTTGCCGGGAGGCCCACGCAATGAGCAGTTCTTC. This chain uses TRBV5-1 with TRBJ2-1; 7 nucleotides align to TRBD2. The V and J ends lost 1 base and 6 bases, in that order; junction bases with no gene match: 7. Germline loops: CDR1 SGHRS, CDR2 YFSETQ. The CDR3 covers 15 residues.

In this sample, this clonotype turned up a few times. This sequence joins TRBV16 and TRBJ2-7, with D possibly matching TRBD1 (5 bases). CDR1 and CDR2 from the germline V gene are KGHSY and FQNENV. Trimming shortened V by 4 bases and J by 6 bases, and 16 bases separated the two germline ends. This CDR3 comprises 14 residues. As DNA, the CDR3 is TGTGCCAGCAGCCGAGCGCAGGGCGGAGCCGAGCAGTACTTC. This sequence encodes CASSRAQGGAEQYF.

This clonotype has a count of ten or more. The chain's CDR3 is CASSKPGLAGDEQYF. The CDR3 bases are TGTGCCAGCAGTAAGCCGGGACTAGCGGGGGACGAGCAGTACTTC. This sequence joins TRBV28 and TRBJ2-7; 14 bases map to TRBD2. This CDR3 comprises 15 residues. The junction had 5 bases not matched to a gene; V was cut back by 5 bases and J by 5 bases. Germline-derived CDR1 and CDR2 are MDHEN and SYDVKM.

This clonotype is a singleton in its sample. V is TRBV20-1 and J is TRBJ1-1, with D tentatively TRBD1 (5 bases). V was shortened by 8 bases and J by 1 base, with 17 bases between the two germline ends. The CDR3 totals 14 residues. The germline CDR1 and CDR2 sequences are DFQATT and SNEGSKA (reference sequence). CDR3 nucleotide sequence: TGCAGTAGCGGAGGGGCTCTGAGGAACACTGAAGCTTTCTTT. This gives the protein CSSGGALRNTEAFF.

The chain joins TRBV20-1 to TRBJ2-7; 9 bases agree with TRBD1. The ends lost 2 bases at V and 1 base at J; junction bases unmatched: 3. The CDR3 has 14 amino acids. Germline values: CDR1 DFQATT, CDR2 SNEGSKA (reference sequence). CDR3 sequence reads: CSARSDRGSYEQYF. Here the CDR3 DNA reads TGCAGTGCTAGATCGGACAGGGGATCCTACGAGCAGTACTTC.

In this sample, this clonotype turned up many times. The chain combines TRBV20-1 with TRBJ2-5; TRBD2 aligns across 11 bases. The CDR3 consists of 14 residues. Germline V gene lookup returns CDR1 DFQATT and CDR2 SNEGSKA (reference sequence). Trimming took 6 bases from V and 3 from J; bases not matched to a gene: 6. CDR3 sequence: CSATRLAGKETQYF. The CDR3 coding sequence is TGCAGTGCGACAAGACTAGCGGGAAAAGAGACCCAGTACTTC.